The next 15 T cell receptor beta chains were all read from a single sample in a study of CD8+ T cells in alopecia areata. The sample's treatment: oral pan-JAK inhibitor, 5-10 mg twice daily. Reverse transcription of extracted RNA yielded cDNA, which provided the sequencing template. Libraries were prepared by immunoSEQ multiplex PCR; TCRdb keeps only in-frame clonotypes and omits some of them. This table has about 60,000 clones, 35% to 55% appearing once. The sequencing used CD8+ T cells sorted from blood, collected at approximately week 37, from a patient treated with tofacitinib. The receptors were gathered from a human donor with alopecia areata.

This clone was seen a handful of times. This CDR3 is CASSSRGGYTF. CDR3 bases: TGTGCCAGCAGCTCCAGGGGTGGCTACACCTTC. This rearrangement joins TRBV9 to TRBJ1-2; maybe TRBD1 (6 bases). Trimming pared 4 bases from V and 7 bases from J, leaving 8 bases between. CDR1 and CDR2 (germline): SGDLS, YYNGEE. The CDR3 runs to 11 residues. Drawing the rest from reference TRBV9 and TRBJ1-2, the complete variable domain is DSGVTQTPKHLITATGQRVTLRCSPRSGDLSVYWYQQSLDQGLQFLIQYYNGEERAKGNILERFSAQQFPDLHSELNLSSLELGDSALYFCASSSRGGYTFGSGTRLTVV.

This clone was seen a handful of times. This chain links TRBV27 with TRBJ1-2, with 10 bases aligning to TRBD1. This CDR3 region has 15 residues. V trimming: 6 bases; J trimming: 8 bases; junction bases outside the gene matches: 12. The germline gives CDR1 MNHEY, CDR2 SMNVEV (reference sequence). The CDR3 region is CASSPLGTGEKGYTF. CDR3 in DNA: TGTGCCAGCAGCCCCCTCGGGACAGGGGAGAAGGGCTACACCTTC.

The CDR3 loop reads CAISESKDRGFTDTQYF. The CDR3 DNA is TGTGCCATCAGTGAGTCGAAGGACAGGGGGTTTACAGATACGCAGTATTTT. V is TRBV10-3 and J is TRBJ2-3, with 10 bases fitting TRBD1. V shed 0 bases and J 3 bases; nucleotides not matched to a gene: 6. In germline, CDR1 is ENHRY, CDR2 SYGVKD. CDR3 length: 17 residues.

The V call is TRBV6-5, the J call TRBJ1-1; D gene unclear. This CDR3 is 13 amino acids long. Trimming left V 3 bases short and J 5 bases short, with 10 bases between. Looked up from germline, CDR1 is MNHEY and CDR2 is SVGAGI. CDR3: CASSYAGGTEAFF. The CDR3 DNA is TGTGCCAGCAGTTATGCGGGTGGGACTGAAGCTTTCTTT.

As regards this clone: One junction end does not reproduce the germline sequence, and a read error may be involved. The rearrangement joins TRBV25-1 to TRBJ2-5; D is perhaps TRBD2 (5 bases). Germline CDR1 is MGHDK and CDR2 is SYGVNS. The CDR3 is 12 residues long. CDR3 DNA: TGTGCCAGCAGTGAATATGGGAGTATAACGCACTTC. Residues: CASSEYGSITHF.

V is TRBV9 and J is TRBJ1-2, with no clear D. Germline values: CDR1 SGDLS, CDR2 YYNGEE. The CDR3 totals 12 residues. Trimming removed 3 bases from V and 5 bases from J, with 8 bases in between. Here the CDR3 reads CASSGTKYGYTF. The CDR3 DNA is TGTGCCAGCAGCGGGACGAAGTATGGCTACACCTTC.

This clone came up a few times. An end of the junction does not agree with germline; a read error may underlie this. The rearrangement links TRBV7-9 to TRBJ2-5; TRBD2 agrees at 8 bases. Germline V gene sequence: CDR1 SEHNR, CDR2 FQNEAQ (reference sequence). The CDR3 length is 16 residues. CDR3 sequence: CAVELAAYVSPEIQYF. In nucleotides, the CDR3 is TGTGCCGTTGAACTAGCGGCCTACGTTAGCCCTGAGATCCAGTACTTC. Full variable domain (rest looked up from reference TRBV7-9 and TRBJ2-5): DTGVSQNPRHKITKRGQNVTFRCDPISEHNRLYWYRQTLGQGPEFLTYFQNEAQLEKSRLLSDRFSAERPKGSFSTLEIQRTEQGDSAMYLCAVELAAYVSPEIQYFGPGTRLLVL.

Here the CDR3 reads CASSFVRQGAINTEAFF. The CDR3 DNA reads as TGTGCCAGCAGTTTCGTGAGACAGGGGGCAATCAACACTGAAGCTTTCTTT. The rearrangement joins TRBV27 to TRBJ1-1; TRBD1 agrees at 10 bases. CDR3 length equals 17 residues. The J segment lost 2 bases and the V segment lost 3 bases, leaving 9 bases of the junction unmatched. CDR1 is MNHEY, CDR2 SMNVEV, per germline (reference sequence).

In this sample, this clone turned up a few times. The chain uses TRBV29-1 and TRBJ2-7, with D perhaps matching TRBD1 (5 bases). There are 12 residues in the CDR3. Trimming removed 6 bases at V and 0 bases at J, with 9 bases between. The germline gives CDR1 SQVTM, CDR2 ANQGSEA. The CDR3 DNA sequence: TGCAGCGTGGCGGACAACTCCTACGAGCAGTACTTC. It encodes CSVADNSYEQYF.

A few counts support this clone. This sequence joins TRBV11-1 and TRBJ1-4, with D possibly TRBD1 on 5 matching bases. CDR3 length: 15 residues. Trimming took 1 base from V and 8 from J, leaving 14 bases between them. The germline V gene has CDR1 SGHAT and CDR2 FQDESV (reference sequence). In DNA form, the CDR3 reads TGTGCCAGCAGCTTAGTCGGGACCTTGGGGGAAAAACTGTTTTTT. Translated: CASSLVGTLGEKLFF.

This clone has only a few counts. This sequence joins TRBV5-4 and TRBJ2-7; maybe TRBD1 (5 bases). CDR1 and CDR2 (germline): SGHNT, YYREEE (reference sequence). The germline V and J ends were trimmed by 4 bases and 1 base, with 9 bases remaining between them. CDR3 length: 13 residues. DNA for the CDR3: TGTGCCAGCAGCCTGGACACTTCCTACGAGCAGTACTTC. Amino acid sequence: CASSLDTSYEQYF.

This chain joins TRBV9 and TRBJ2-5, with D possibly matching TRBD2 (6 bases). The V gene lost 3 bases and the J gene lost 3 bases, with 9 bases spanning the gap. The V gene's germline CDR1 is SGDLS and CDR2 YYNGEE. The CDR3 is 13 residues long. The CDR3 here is CASSGSGEETQYF. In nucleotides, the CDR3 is TGTGCCAGCAGCGGTAGCGGAGAAGAGACCCAGTACTTC.

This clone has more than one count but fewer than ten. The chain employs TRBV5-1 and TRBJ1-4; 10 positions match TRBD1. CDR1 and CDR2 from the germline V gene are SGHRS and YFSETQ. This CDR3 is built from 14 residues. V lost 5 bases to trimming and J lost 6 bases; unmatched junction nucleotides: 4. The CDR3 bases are TGCGCCAGCAGTCCCGGGACAGGGGATGAAAAACTGTTTTTT. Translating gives CASSPGTGDEKLFF.

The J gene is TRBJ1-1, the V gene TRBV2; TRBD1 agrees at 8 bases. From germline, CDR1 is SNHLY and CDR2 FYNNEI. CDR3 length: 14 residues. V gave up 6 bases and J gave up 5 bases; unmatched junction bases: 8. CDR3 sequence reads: CASSAGQGLTEAFF. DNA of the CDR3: TGTGCCAGCAGCGCCGGACAGGGTTTAACTGAAGCTTTCTTT.

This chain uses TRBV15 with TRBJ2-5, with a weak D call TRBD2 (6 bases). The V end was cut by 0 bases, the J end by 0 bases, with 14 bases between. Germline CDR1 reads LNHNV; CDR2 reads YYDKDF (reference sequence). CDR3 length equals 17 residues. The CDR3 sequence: CATSRDLQLANQETQYF. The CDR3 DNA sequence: TGTGCCACCAGCAGAGATCTACAGCTAGCGAACCAAGAGACCCAGTACTTC.